Listed here are 3 T cell receptor beta chains from one sample, sequenced in a study of STAT5B mutations in CD4+ large granular lymphocyte leukemia. Produced via immunoSEQ multiplex PCR; TCRdb's table is partial and in-frame only. The sample shows some 30,000 clones, about four fifths of them seen only once. The sequenced sample consisted of CD4+ T cells from blood buffy coats. The receptors originated from a human donor in good health.

The V gene is TRBV30, the J gene TRBJ2-1; D is uncertain. V was shortened by 2 bases and J by 0 bases, with 8 bases between the two germline ends. This CDR3 has 14 amino acids. Germline V gene data show CDR1 as GTSNPN and CDR2 as SVGIG (reference sequence). The chain's CDR3 is CAWSIFGSYNEQFF. CDR3 nucleotides: TGTGCCTGGAGTATTTTCGGCTCCTACAATGAGCAGTTCTTC.

This clone appeared a single time. The rearrangement joins TRBV19 to TRBJ2-5; 7 bases line up with TRBD2. In germline, CDR1 is LNHDA, CDR2 SQIVND (reference sequence). V trimming: 5 bases; J trimming: 5 bases; junction bases outside the gene matches: 8. CDR3 length equals 14 residues. The CDR3 DNA follows: TGTGCCAGTAGTCCCGGGAGGCCGGAGGAGACCCAGTACTTC. Amino acids: CASSPGRPEETQYF.

This clone was seen a handful of times. This rearrangement joins TRBV19 to TRBJ1-1, with D possibly being TRBD1 (6 bases). The germline V and J ends were trimmed by 7 bases and 2 bases, with 14 bases remaining between them. The germline CDR1 and CDR2 sequences are LNHDA and SQIVND (reference sequence). The CDR3 has 14 amino acids. In nucleotides, the CDR3 is TGTGCCAGTACGGGACATTCACACAACACTGAAGCTTTCTTT. As protein: CASTGHSHNTEAFF.